The 32 T cell receptor beta chains below were found in one sample sequenced in a study of regulatory dendritic cells for organ transplantation. The data were produced by immunoSEQ multiplex PCR, yet TCRdb's version contains in-frame clones alone and is incomplete. The data contain under 50,000 clones, about 89% of them singletons. Sequencing used naive CD8+ T cells from blood. Subset denoted: CD45RA+ naive T cells. The receptors originated from a human donor in good health.

The genes are TRBV7-2 and TRBJ2-5; 9 bases agree with TRBD2. Germline-derived CDR1 and CDR2 are SGHTA and FQGNSA. The V and J ends lost 4 bases and 1 base, in that order; junction bases with no gene match: 4. This CDR3 contains 15 residues. CDR3 in amino acids: CASSSGTSPQETQYF. The CDR3 DNA sequence: TGTGCCAGCAGCTCAGGGACTAGCCCCCAAGAGACCCAGTACTTC.

The chain employs TRBV14 and TRBJ2-2, with TRBD2 matching over 8 bases. The length of the CDR3 is 15 residues. V trimming: 1 base; J trimming: 5 bases; junction bases outside the gene matches: 3. Germline CDR1 SGHDN, CDR2 FVKESK. The CDR3 region is CASSQVRGGTGELFF. The CDR3 DNA follows: TGTGCCAGCAGCCAAGTCCGGGGGGGGACCGGGGAGCTGTTTTTT.

This clone appeared a few times. The chain has TRBV4-2 and TRBJ2-2; D uncertain. Germline values: CDR1 LGHNA, CDR2 YNFKEQ. The CDR3 sequence is 15 residues long. V lost 1 base and J 5 bases, leaving 11 bases between the germline ends. CDR3 DNA sequence: TGTGCCAGCAGCCAAGTATACCTCCGGACCGGGGAGCTGTTTTTT. Translating it yields CASSQVYLRTGELFF.

V is TRBV5-1 and J is TRBJ2-7, with D perhaps TRBD1 (6 bases). This CDR3 spans 14 amino acids. V lost 4 bases and J lost 3, with 14 bases in between. Germline-derived CDR1 and CDR2 are SGHRS and YFSETQ. The CDR3 sequence is CASSPWDTNYEQYF. CDR3 sequence (DNA): TGCGCCAGCAGCCCCTGGGACACGAACTACGAGCAGTACTTC.

The chain links TRBV28 to TRBJ2-2; D perhaps matches TRBD1 (5 bases). V lost 3 bases, J lost 2 bases, and 7 bases lay in between. Germline CDR1 is MDHEN and CDR2 is SYDVKM. CDR3 size: 14 residues. The CDR3 DNA follows: TGTGCCAGCAGTTTGGACACAAACACCGGGGAGCTGTTTTTT. Translating gives CASSLDTNTGELFF.

This clone appeared once. J is TRBJ1-5 and V is TRBV30, with TRBD1 matching 7 bases. Looked up from germline, CDR1 is GTSNPN and CDR2 is SVGIG (reference sequence). J gave up 1 base and V 1 base, and 4 bases lay outside the gene matches. The CDR3 is 15 amino acids. CDR3 in amino acids: CAWSAGGLSNQPQHF. The CDR3 region has the DNA TGTGCCTGGAGTGCAGGGGGGTTGAGCAATCAGCCCCAGCATTTT.

This chain joins TRBV6-6 and TRBJ1-2; 7 bases are a match to TRBD1. V was clipped by 3 bases and J by 6 bases; unmatched bases: 10. Germline CDR1 MNHNY, CDR2 SVGAGI (reference sequence). The CDR3 has 15 amino acids. CDR3 bases: TGTGCCAGCAGTTATGGACTCACAACAGGGGATGGCTACACCTTC. Protein sequence: CASSYGLTTGDGYTF.

This CDR3 is CASSAAGTASSGANVLTF. The CDR3 coding sequence is TGTGCCAGCAGCGCTGCCGGGACGGCGAGCTCTGGGGCCAACGTCCTGACTTTC. The chain joins TRBV7-9 to TRBJ2-6; tentatively, D is TRBD1 or TRBD2 (5 bases each). CDR1 is SEHNR, CDR2 FQNEAQ, per germline (reference sequence). Trimming left V 5 bases short and J 0 bases short, with 17 bases between. This CDR3 comprises 18 residues.

The chain carries TRBV5-6 and TRBJ2-7; TRBD1 matches at 8 bases. The germline V gene encodes CDR1 SGHDT and CDR2 YYEEEE. The CDR3 length is 17 residues. Trimming removed 4 bases from V and 1 base from J; junction bases left unmatched: 13. Written as DNA, the CDR3 is TGTGCCAGCAGCCGACCGACAGGGGACGGGAGTTCCTACGAGCAGTACTTC. Encoded protein: CASSRPTGDGSSYEQYF.

The V call is TRBV7-9, the J call TRBJ2-7; TRBD1 agrees at 8 bases. The CDR3 has 15 residues. Germline CDR1 SEHNR, CDR2 FQNEAQ (reference sequence). With V trimmed by 5 bases and J by 1 base, 7 bases remained unmatched. Here the CDR3 DNA reads TGTGCCAGCAGCCCTCGGGACAGGCCATCCTACGAGCAGTACTTC. Encoded protein: CASSPRDRPSYEQYF.

This chain connects TRBV13 to TRBJ2-5; 7 bases map to TRBD1. The CDR3 spans 15 residues. Germline CDR1 is PRHDT and CDR2 is FYEKMQ (reference sequence). After removal of 5 bases from V and 1 base from J, the junction contained 7 bases not matched to a gene. CDR3 nucleotide sequence: TGTGCCAGCAGCCCAACCCGGGACAGCCAAGAGACCCAGTACTTC. Translation: CASSPTRDSQETQYF.

This sequence joins TRBV4-2 and TRBJ1-1; 7 bases map to TRBD1. Germline CDR1 and CDR2: LGHNA and YNFKEQ. This CDR3 has 14 residues. Trimming removed 3 bases from V and 10 bases from J; junction bases left unmatched: 11. The CDR3 DNA is TGTGCCAGCAGCCACCCCCAGGGGGTGGTGGGAGCTTTCTTT. Its protein is CASSHPQGVVGAFF.

The chain joins TRBV7-2 to TRBJ1-2; weak D call: TRBD1 (6 bases). The CDR3 has 15 amino acids. CDR1 and CDR2 from the germline V gene are SGHTA and FQGNSA. Deletions cut 4 bases from V and 4 bases from J, with 16 bases between. The DNA for the CDR3 is TGTGCCAGCAGCTCCGGGACACAAGGTCTCTATGGCTACACCTTC. It translates to CASSSGTQGLYGYTF.

This clone has only a few counts. The genes are TRBV4-3 and TRBJ1-1; 7 nucleotides agree with TRBD1. Trimming cost V 4 bases and J 3 bases; bases outside gene matches: 8. The CDR3 has 15 residues. CDR1 is LGHNA and CDR2 is YSLEER in the germline V gene. CDR3 in DNA: TGCGCCAGCAGCCGCAACAGGGGTGGAGACACTGAAGCTTTCTTT. It yields the protein CASSRNRGGDTEAFF.

This chain joins TRBV28 and TRBJ2-7; D perhaps matches TRBD1 (5 bases). The CDR3 has 12 amino acids. Trimming pared 6 bases from V and 6 bases from J, leaving 12 bases between. In germline, CDR1 is MDHEN, CDR2 SYDVKM. The CDR3 here is CASSAGAVEQYF. DNA of the CDR3: TGTGCCAGCAGCGCTGGGGCAGTCGAGCAGTACTTC.

This chain connects TRBV11-1 to TRBJ2-5, with TRBD1 matching over 9 bases. The CDR3 length is 16 residues. J gave up 2 bases and V 0 bases, and 4 bases lay outside the gene matches. The germline CDR1 and CDR2 sequences are SGHAT and FQDESV (reference sequence). CDR3 sequence: CASSLARGTGQETQYF. The CDR3 coding sequence is TGTGCCAGCAGCTTAGCGCGAGGGACAGGGCAAGAGACCCAGTACTTC.

V usage is TRBV9 and J usage is TRBJ2-3, with a weak D call TRBD2 (6 bases). Trimming cost V 7 bases and J 5 bases, with 17 bases left between them. CDR1 is SGDLS and CDR2 is YYNGEE in the germline V gene. The CDR3 totals 14 residues. The CDR3 coding sequence is TGTGCCAGCGGTCCGGGAGATTCGGGAGATACGCAGTATTTT. Translated, it gives CASGPGDSGDTQYF.

With regard to this clone: A read error is likely, as this CDR3 ends without the conserved phenylalanine or tryptophan. The gene calls are TRBV6-5 and TRBJ2-2; perhaps D is TRBD1 or TRBD2 (5 bases each). Looked up from germline, CDR1 is MNHEY and CDR2 is SVGAGI. The CDR3 totals 13 residues. The ends were cut back, 8 bases at V and 4 bases at J, with 11 bases in the middle. This chain's CDR3 is CASSWDGTGELFS. For the CDR3, the DNA is TGTGCCAGCTCTTGGGACGGCACCGGGGAGCTGTTTTCT.

The gene calls are TRBV28 and TRBJ1-1; 8 bases match TRBD1. In germline, CDR1 is MDHEN, CDR2 SYDVKM. The CDR3 extends over 15 amino acids. The J segment lost 2 bases and the V segment lost 6 bases, leaving 8 bases of the junction unmatched. CDR3 nucleotides: TGTGCCAGCAGCCTCATGACAGGGGTAAACACTGAAGCTTTCTTT. It encodes CASSLMTGVNTEAFF. The full variable domain, with the rest looked up from reference TRBV28 and TRBJ1-1, is DVKVTQSSRYLVKRTGEKVFLECVQDMDHENMFWYRQDPGLGLRLIYFSYDVKMKEKGDIPEGYSVSREKKERFSLILESASTNQTSMYLCASSLMTGVNTEAFFGQGTRLTVV.

In its sample, this clone was seen once. This rearrangement joins TRBV7-6 to TRBJ2-2; TRBD2 might be the D (5 bases). Trimming stripped 5 bases from V and 7 bases from J, with 17 bases between. This CDR3 has 15 amino acids. Per the germline V gene, CDR1 is SGHVS and CDR2 is FNYEAQ. CDR3 coding DNA: TGTGCCAGCAGCCCCCCGGACTGGATTGGCGGGGAGCTGTTTTTT. It yields the protein CASSPPDWIGGELFF.

The V and J genes are TRBV4-2 and TRBJ2-7; 7 nucleotides match TRBD2. The CDR3 is 16 residues long. CDR1 and CDR2 (germline): LGHNA, YNFKEQ. The trim removed 3 bases at V and 0 bases at J, leaving 8 bases unmatched. In DNA form, the CDR3 reads TGTGCCAGCAGCCAGGCCGATAGCGGGCCCTCCTACGAGCAGTACTTC. Protein sequence: CASSQADSGPSYEQYF.

This rearrangement joins TRBV28 to TRBJ2-5; 11 nucleotides line up with TRBD2. The length of the CDR3 is 17 residues. The junction had 10 bases not matched to a gene; V was cut back by 3 bases and J by 4 bases. Germline V lookup: CDR1 MDHEN, CDR2 SYDVKM. The DNA of the CDR3 is TGTGCCAGCAGTTTTATTACTAGCGGGAGTCTTGGAGAGACCCAGTACTTC. It specifies CASSFITSGSLGETQYF.

The chain joins TRBV30 to TRBJ2-7; 10 bases are a match to TRBD1. With V trimmed by 1 base and J by 3 bases, 6 bases remained unmatched. There are 15 residues in the CDR3. The germline V gene encodes CDR1 GTSNPN and CDR2 SVGIG (reference sequence). CDR3 residues: CAWSEGTGVLYEQYF. The CDR3 nucleotides read TGTGCCTGGAGTGAGGGGACAGGGGTCCTCTACGAGCAGTACTTC.

The rearrangement uses TRBV28 and TRBJ2-1; a weak D match, TRBD1 (6 bases). Germline assignment: CDR1 MDHEN and CDR2 SYDVKM. This CDR3 is built from 15 residues. Trimming took off 6 bases at V and 1 base at J, with 13 bases between the two ends. The CDR3 is CASRHYRVSYNEQFF. The CDR3 DNA reads TGTGCCAGCAGGCACTACAGGGTTTCCTACAATGAGCAGTTCTTC.

This chain connects TRBV7-8 to TRBJ2-5; 9 nucleotides agree with TRBD1. Trimming at V came to 5 bases and at J to 1 base, leaving 11 bases not matched to a gene. The CDR3 extends over 17 amino acids. Germline assignment: CDR1 SGHVS and CDR2 FQNEAQ. CDR3 DNA sequence: TGTGCCAGCAGCCTTTACAGGGGGCGTCAAATCCAAGAGACCCAGTACTTC. Encoded protein: CASSLYRGRQIQETQYF.

V and J are TRBV6-5 and TRBJ2-7; 7 positions match TRBD1. With V trimmed by 4 bases and J by 2 bases, 8 bases remained unmatched. The CDR3 has 15 residues. Germline lookup yields CDR1 MNHEY and CDR2 SVGAGI. The CDR3 spells CASSFFRDSTYEQYF. DNA for the CDR3: TGTGCCAGCAGTTTCTTTCGGGACAGTACCTACGAGCAGTACTTC.

The rearrangement uses TRBV4-3 and TRBJ2-7; D is unclear. V was pared by 1 base and J by 1 base, with 8 bases between. Germline V CDR1 and CDR2: LGHNA, YSLEER. This CDR3 is built from 14 residues. CDR3 loop: CASSQVPESYEQYF. Written as DNA, the CDR3 is TGCGCCAGCAGCCAAGTCCCAGAGTCCTACGAGCAGTACTTC.

J is TRBJ1-2 and V is TRBV5-5; D is unresolved. The CDR3 runs to 14 residues. CDR1 is SGHKS and CDR2 is YYEKEE in the germline V gene (reference sequence). Trimming took 0 bases from V and 6 from J, leaving 12 bases between them. CDR3 sequence (DNA): TGTGCCAGCAGCTTGGCGGGGAGCGTGGATGGCTACACCTTC. Protein product: CASSLAGSVDGYTF.

V is TRBV4-1 and J is TRBJ1-1; D is unclear. From germline, CDR1 is MGHRA and CDR2 YSYEKL. V lost 7 bases to trimming and J lost 11 bases, with 17 bases between them. CDR3 length: 12 amino acids. CDR3 in DNA: TGCGCCAGCATGAGTACCGCCCTGAATGCTTTCTTT. It encodes CASMSTALNAFF.

This clone showed up just once. J is TRBJ2-1 and V is TRBV4-2; D may match TRBD1 or TRBD2 (6 bases each). CDR1 LGHNA and CDR2 YNFKEQ come from the germline V gene. Trimming took off 0 bases at V and 2 bases at J, with 17 bases between the two ends. This CDR3 region has 18 residues. This CDR3 reads CASSQEGGGLFPYNEQFF. The CDR3 DNA reads as TGTGCCAGCAGCCAAGAAGGAGGGGGGTTGTTCCCCTACAATGAGCAGTTCTTC.

The V and J genes are TRBV2 and TRBJ1-2, with a weak D call TRBD1 (5 bases). The V and J ends lost 7 bases and 2 bases respectively, with 11 bases between them. The length of the CDR3 is 13 residues. Germline V lookup: CDR1 SNHLY, CDR2 FYNNEI. CDR3 sequence: CASNLRGNYGYTF. The DNA for the CDR3 is TGTGCCAGCAATCTGCGGGGCAACTATGGCTACACCTTC.

The rearrangement links TRBV28 to TRBJ2-7; the match to TRBD2 covers 11 bases. V lost 6 bases to trimming and J lost 5 bases; unmatched junction nucleotides: 3. CDR3 length: 13 residues. CDR1 and CDR2 from the germline V gene are MDHEN and SYDVKM. The CDR3 coding sequence is TGTGCCAGCAGCCTAGCGGGAGGCGACGAGCAGTACTTC. Amino acid sequence: CASSLAGGDEQYF.